The T cell receptor (beta chain) described here comes from a study of CDR3 diversity in severe acne (dated by TCRdb to between 2017 and 2020). This clonotype showed up many times. It has no known antigen specificity. Base qualities were left out, and no much larger clone turns up one base away. The library was produced with PCR. Sequenced on an Illumina HiSeq 2000. TCRdb took the public reads, trimmed them with fastp at Q25, ran MiXCR for clone calling and kept in-frame beta chains. Duplicate CDR3 protein sequences are folded into a single record with the most common DNA and genes. Here the sample has about 98,000 distinct CDR3 sequences; around 53% occur a single time. 9.5% to 15% of the sample goes to the ten largest clones. Via the germline V gene, CDR1 is WSHSY and CDR2 SAAADI. Clipping removes 3 bases from V and 0 bases from J, with 8 as the unmatched junction base count. The CDR3 contains 17 residues, cysteine and phenylalanine counted. Here the CDR3 DNA is all that survives: 51 bases in frame from base 1.

The source is a male donor with acne. Input material: blood. The rearranged chain carries TRBV10-2 and TRBJ2-1, with TRBD2 matching 7 junction bases. The sequenced DNA: TGCGCCAGCAGTGATCTCTTGCGGGGGAGCTCCTACAATGAGCAGTTCTTC. This gives the protein CASSDLLRGSSYNEQFF.